Presented here are 13 T cell receptor beta chains from one specimen sequenced in a study of T cells after posttransplantation cyclophosphamide. Generated by immunoSEQ multiplex PCR, the TCRdb table keeps only in-frame clones and is missing some. Listed for the sample are some 39,000 clones, none seen a single time. The specimen sequenced was PBMCs. The receptors derive from a girl aged 10 to 17 in good health, CMV-negative, and a related stem cell transplant donor.

This clone showed up just a few times. V usage is TRBV11-3 and J usage is TRBJ2-1; 16 bases line up with TRBD2. CDR3 size: 16 residues. V shed 5 bases, J shed 9 bases, and the junction held 7 bases outside the gene matches. Germline V gives CDR1 SGHNT, CDR2 YENEEA. Written as DNA, the CDR3 is TGTGCCAGCAGCCCGGGACTAGCGGGAGGGCGCGGTGAGCAGTTCTTC. Protein product: CASSPGLAGGRGEQFF.

Many counts were recorded for this clone. V usage is TRBV10-3 and J usage is TRBJ2-1; 8 bases fit TRBD1. Unmatched junction bases numbered 8, after V lost 5 bases and J lost 8 bases. The CDR3 runs 14 residues. Germline V gene sequence: CDR1 ENHRY, CDR2 SYGVKD. CDR3 DNA: TGTGCCATCAGTCCGGGACAGGCCATCCATGAGCAGTTCTTC. Protein product: CAISPGQAIHEQFF.

This clone was picked up many times. The chain recombines TRBV5-1 with TRBJ1-3; D might be TRBD1 (5 bases). CDR1 SGHRS and CDR2 YFSETQ come from the germline V gene. V gave up 0 bases and J gave up 0 bases, with 10 bases separating them. CDR3 length: 16 amino acids. The CDR3 DNA reads TGCGCCAGCAGCTTGGCCATCACAGGCTCTGGAAACACCATATATTTT. Translating it yields CASSLAITGSGNTIYF.

This clone was seen many times. The CDR3 nucleotides are TGCGCCAGCAGCTTGGATCGTGCCCGGGTGGAACTGTTTTTT. The encoded protein is CASSLDRARVELFF. The chain carries TRBV5-1 and TRBJ1-4, with D unclear. The CDR3 runs to 14 residues. V lost 0 bases and J lost 12, with 15 bases in between. Germline V CDR1 and CDR2: SGHRS, YFSETQ.

Many counts were recorded for this clone. The chain uses TRBV7-2 and TRBJ1-5; tentatively, D is TRBD1 (6 bases). The CDR3 covers 15 residues. Trimming took off 5 bases at V and 5 bases at J, with 16 bases between the two ends. CDR1 and CDR2 from the germline V gene are SGHTA and FQGNSA. The CDR3 DNA sequence: TGTGCCAGCAGCCTGAAAGGGGGTGGACATCAGCCCCAGCATTTT. Its protein is CASSLKGGGHQPQHF.

V usage is TRBV9 and J usage is TRBJ2-1; D unresolved. V was cut by 2 bases and J by 3 bases, with 3 bases left in between. CDR3 length: 12 residues. Germline assignment: CDR1 SGDLS and CDR2 YYNGEE. CDR3 residues: CASSVYYNEQFF. The CDR3 DNA reads as TGTGCCAGCAGCGTCTACTACAATGAGCAGTTCTTC. The full variable domain, in which reference TRBV9 and TRBJ2-1 provide the parts outside the CDR3, is DSGVTQTPKHLITATGQRVTLRCSPRSGDLSVYWYQQSLDQGLQFLIQYYNGEERAKGNILERFSAQQFPDLHSELNLSSLELGDSALYFCASSVYYNEQFFGPGTRLTVL.

The rearrangement links TRBV28 to TRBJ1-2; tentatively, D is TRBD1 (6 bases). From germline, CDR1 is MDHEN and CDR2 SYDVKM. This CDR3 has 17 amino acids. The germline V and J ends were trimmed by 2 bases and 7 bases, with 23 bases remaining between them. This chain's CDR3 is CASSLISGGHRSSGYTF. CDR3 DNA: TGTGCCAGCAGTTTAATTTCGGGGGGGCACCGGTCCTCTGGCTACACCTTC.

There are a few counts of this clone. The chain uses TRBV5-6 and TRBJ1-5; 9 bases map to TRBD1. The V gene's germline CDR1 is SGHDT and CDR2 YYEEEE. This CDR3 is 16 amino acids long. V shed 4 bases and J 4 bases; nucleotides not matched to a gene: 9. The chain's CDR3 is CASSPGTGRGNQPQHF. Here the CDR3 DNA reads TGTGCCAGCAGCCCGGGGACAGGGAGGGGAAATCAGCCCCAGCATTTT.

The chain uses TRBV9 and TRBJ2-1; D may be TRBD2 (6 bases). V lost 0 bases to trimming and J lost 8 bases, with 12 bases between them. Germline values: CDR1 SGDLS, CDR2 YYNGEE. The CDR3 runs 14 residues. CDR3 in DNA: TGTGCCAGCAGCGTAGGAGGAGGGACGCATGAGCAGTTCTTC. Its translation is CASSVGGGTHEQFF.

The CDR3 sequence is CASTQGALGFGNTIYF. Written as DNA, the CDR3 is TGTGCCAGCACCCAGGGGGCGTTGGGGTTTGGAAACACCATATATTTT. This chain joins TRBV28 and TRBJ1-3; 8 bases agree with TRBD1. The junction had 11 bases not matched to a gene; V was cut back by 7 bases and J by 3 bases. CDR1 and CDR2 from the germline V gene are MDHEN and SYDVKM. This CDR3 has 16 residues.

The sample holds many counts of this clone. V gene TRBV6-5 combines with J gene TRBJ2-5, with a possible D match to TRBD1 (5 bases). The CDR3 totals 14 residues. V was cut by 6 bases and J by 5 bases, with 16 bases left in between. Germline lookup yields CDR1 MNHEY and CDR2 SVGAGI. CDR3 amino acids: CASRGAARSETQYF. Here the CDR3 DNA reads TGTGCCAGCAGAGGGGCAGCACGAAGCGAGACCCAGTACTTC.

This clone was counted a few times. The rearrangement joins TRBV5-1 to TRBJ2-2; 8 nucleotides align to TRBD2. V shed 5 bases and J 0 bases; nucleotides not matched to a gene: 3. Germline V lookup: CDR1 SGHRS, CDR2 YFSETQ. CDR3 length equals 15 residues. The CDR3 loop is CASRPGGANTGELFF. In DNA, the CDR3 is TGCGCCAGCAGGCCGGGGGGGGCGAACACCGGGGAGCTGTTTTTT.

In this sample, this clone turned up many times. The chain is built from TRBV14 and TRBJ2-1; D is ambiguous. Germline V gives CDR1 SGHDN, CDR2 FVKESK. V was pared by 1 base and J by 7 bases, with 14 bases between. CDR3 length: 15 amino acids. CDR3 sequence (DNA): TGTGCCAGCAGCCAAGGCTTAACAGAGATAAATGAGCAGTTCTTC. Translation: CASSQGLTEINEQFF.